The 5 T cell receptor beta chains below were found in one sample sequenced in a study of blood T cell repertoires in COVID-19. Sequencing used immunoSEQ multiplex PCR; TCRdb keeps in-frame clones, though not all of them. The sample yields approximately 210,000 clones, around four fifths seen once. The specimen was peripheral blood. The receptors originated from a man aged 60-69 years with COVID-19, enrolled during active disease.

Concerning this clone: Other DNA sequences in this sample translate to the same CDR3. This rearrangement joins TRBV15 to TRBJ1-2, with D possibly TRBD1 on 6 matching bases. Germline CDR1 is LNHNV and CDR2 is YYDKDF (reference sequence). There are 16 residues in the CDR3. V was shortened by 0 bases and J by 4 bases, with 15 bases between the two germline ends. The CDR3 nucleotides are TGTGCCACCAGCAGAGATGTGGGGGGGGCAGGCTATGGCTACACCTTC. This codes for CATSRDVGGAGYGYTF.

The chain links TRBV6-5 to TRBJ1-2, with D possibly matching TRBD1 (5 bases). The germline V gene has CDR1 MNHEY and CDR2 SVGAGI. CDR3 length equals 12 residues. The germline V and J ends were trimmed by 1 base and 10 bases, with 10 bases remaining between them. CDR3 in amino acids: CASSYFGDSYTF. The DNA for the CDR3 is TGTGCCAGCAGTTACTTTGGGGACTCCTACACCTTC.

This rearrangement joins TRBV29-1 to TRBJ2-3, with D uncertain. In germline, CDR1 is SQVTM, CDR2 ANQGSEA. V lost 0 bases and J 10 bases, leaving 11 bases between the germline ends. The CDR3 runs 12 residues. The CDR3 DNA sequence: TGCAGCGTTGAAGAAGCTAGTATTGCGCAGTATTTT. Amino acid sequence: CSVEEASIAQYF.

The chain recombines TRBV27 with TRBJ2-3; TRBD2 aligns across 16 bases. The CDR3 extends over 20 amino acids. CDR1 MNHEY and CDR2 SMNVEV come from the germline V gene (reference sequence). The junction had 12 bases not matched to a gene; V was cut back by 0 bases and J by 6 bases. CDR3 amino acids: CASSLSSPGTSGRAGDTQYF. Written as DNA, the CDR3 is TGTGCCAGCAGTTTATCTTCCCCCGGGACTAGCGGGAGGGCCGGGGATACGCAGTATTTT.

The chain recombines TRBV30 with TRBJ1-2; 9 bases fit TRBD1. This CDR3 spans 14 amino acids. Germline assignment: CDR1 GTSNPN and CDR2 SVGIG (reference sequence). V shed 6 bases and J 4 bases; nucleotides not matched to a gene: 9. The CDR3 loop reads CACSGQGSSYGYTF. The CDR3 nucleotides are TGTGCCTGTTCGGGACAGGGCTCGAGCTATGGCTACACCTTC.